This T cell receptor beta chain originates from a study of T cells in Graves' hyperthyroidism and ophthalmopathy. The study's findings and limits: Ophthalmopathy prediction by the model preceded onset by a median roughly 6.3 months.

This clonotype has a count of ten or more. Its antigen is unknown. TCR beta CDR3 regions were amplified from RNA transcripts. A first-round RT-PCR of the TCR CDR3 used the HTBI primer set. TCRdb independently ran MiXCR on the multiplex PCR reads; one entry per CDR3 protein. This sample has a few hundred thousand distinct CDR3 sequences, with 15% found just once. The sequenced sample consisted of blood. The sequence derives from a woman aged 30 to 39 with Graves' hyperthyroidism.

CDR3: CASSEHLTGAKNIQYF. As DNA, the CDR3 is TGTGCCAGCAGTGAACACCTTACAGGGGCCAAAAACATTCAGTACTTC. J is TRBJ2-4 and V is TRBV6-1, with a possible D match to TRBD1 (6 bases). The CDR3 has 16 residues. From germline, CDR1 is MNHNS and CDR2 SASEGT. The V gene lost 2 bases and the J gene lost 1 base, with 12 bases spanning the gap.